A single sample gave rise to the 23 T cell receptor beta chains below, sequenced in a study of liver allograft versus peripheral blood T cells. At the level of the study: What was compared were the T cell receptor repertoires in transplanted livers and those in the peripheral blood of recipients.

A single record per CDR3 protein comes from TCRdb applying MiXCR to the reads. Found here are thousands of distinct CDR3 sequences, about 20% of them singletons; the top ten hold more than 5%. The origin of the receptors is a human patient who had a liver transplant. Some of these T cells may belong to the graft donor.

This clonotype ranks as medium-sized (0.01 to 0.1%). V gene TRBV19 combines with J gene TRBJ2-7; D may match TRBD1 or TRBD2 (5 bases each). This CDR3 has 13 residues. Germline V CDR1 and CDR2: LNHDA, SQIVND (reference sequence). V lost 10 bases and J lost 3, with 16 bases in between. In DNA form, the CDR3 reads TGTGCCACCTCCCCCGGGACGAACTACGAGCAGTACTTC. Translating it yields CATSPGTNYEQYF.

This clonotype rates as medium-sized. V is TRBV18 and J is TRBJ1-1; a possible D gene is TRBD1 (6 bases). V dropped 9 bases and J dropped 0 bases, with 20 bases sitting between them. Germline lookup yields CDR1 KGHSH and CDR2 LQKENI. The CDR3 length is 16 residues. The CDR3 reads CASSIDRPGMNTEAFF. CDR3 nucleotide sequence: TGTGCCAGTTCCATCGACAGGCCGGGCATGAACACTGAAGCTTTCTTT.

In regard to this clonotype: Just one base apart from a much larger clone, this may be a read error. The chain employs TRBV19 and TRBJ1-5, with TRBD1 matching 12 bases. The CDR3 has 16 amino acids. The germline gives CDR1 LNHDA, CDR2 SQIVND (reference sequence). The CDR3 reads CVSSSPGTGGSQPQHF. The CDR3 bases are TGTGTCAGTAGTTCTCCCGGGACAGGGGGCAGTCAGCCCCAGCATTTT.

This clonotype occurred a few times. V is TRBV19 and J is TRBJ2-1; 7 bases align to TRBD1. The CDR3 length is 14 residues. CDR1 and CDR2 from the germline V gene are LNHDA and SQIVND (reference sequence). V dropped 9 bases and J dropped 7; count of bases not matched to a gene: 12. The CDR3 DNA follows: TGTGCCAGCAAGACCGCCGTACAGGGGAATGAGCAGTTCTTC. This encodes CASKTAVQGNEQFF.

Remarks on this clonotype: A read error may explain this, as a much larger clone is one base away. The CDR3 reads CASNMQGGSPLPF. DNA for the CDR3: TGTGCCAGCAACATGCAGGGAGGCTCACCCCTCCCCTTT. The chain joins TRBV6-5 to TRBJ1-6; tentative D call: TRBD1 (5 bases). There are 13 residues in the CDR3. In germline, CDR1 is MNHEY, CDR2 SVGAGI.

The V gene is TRBV12-3 or TRBV12-4, the J gene TRBJ1-4; 10 bases map to TRBD1. The V segment lost 8 bases and the J segment 8 bases; nucleotides outside the gene matches: 5. CDR3 size: 13 residues. In DNA, the CDR3 is TGTGCCAGCGGACAGGGGGTGGTCGAAAAACTGTTTTTT. It is translated as CASGQGVVEKLFF.

This clonotype is medium-sized (0.01 to 0.1%) within its sample. The chain is built from TRBV18 and TRBJ1-1; TRBD1 agrees at 7 bases. Germline V gives CDR1 KGHSH, CDR2 LQKENI. This CDR3 region has 14 residues. The V and J ends lost 5 bases and 1 base, in that order; junction bases with no gene match: 4. CDR3 amino acids: CASSKGQQNTEAFF. The CDR3 nucleotides read TGTGCCAGCTCAAAGGGACAGCAGAACACTGAAGCTTTCTTT.

By proportion, this clonotype is medium-sized (0.01 to 0.1%). J is TRBJ2-7 and V is TRBV18; D ambiguous. The CDR3 contains 13 residues. CDR1 and CDR2 (germline): KGHSH, LQKENI. V was pared by 0 bases and J by 6 bases, with 9 bases between. The CDR3 reads CASSPPVAVEQYF. CDR3 DNA sequence: TGTGCCAGCTCACCACCGGTGGCAGTCGAGCAGTACTTC.

Relative to its sample, this clonotype is medium-sized. The J gene is TRBJ2-1, the V gene TRBV28; 10 nucleotides align to TRBD2. Trimming cost V 5 bases and J 5 bases; bases outside gene matches: 6. CDR3 length: 15 residues. Germline lookup yields CDR1 MDHEN and CDR2 SYDVKM. The CDR3, as DNA: TGTGCCAGCAGTGATACTAGCGGGGCGAACAATGAGCAGTTCTTC. The encoded protein is CASSDTSGANNEQFF.

This clonotype qualifies as medium-sized. The chain joins TRBV6-2 or TRBV6-3 to TRBJ1-1, with 7 bases matching TRBD1. The germline gives CDR1 MNHEY, CDR2 SVGEGT. The CDR3 has 13 amino acids. The ends lost 4 bases at V and 5 bases at J; junction bases unmatched: 4. As DNA, the CDR3 is TGTGCCAGCAGTTTTACAGGGGAAACTGAAGCTTTCTTT. Residues: CASSFTGETEAFF.

This clonotype showed up many times. The chain combines TRBV28 with TRBJ2-3, with D uncertain. This CDR3 region has 11 residues. The V and J ends lost 2 bases and 5 bases respectively, with 2 bases between them. From germline, CDR1 is MDHEN and CDR2 SYDVKM. CDR3: CASSLRDTQYF. CDR3 coding DNA: TGTGCCAGCAGTTTAAGAGATACGCAGTATTTT.

Relative to its sample, this clonotype is medium-sized. The V and J genes are TRBV6-2 or TRBV6-3 and TRBJ1-1; D is possibly TRBD1 (6 bases). Trimming left V 7 bases short and J 5 bases short, with 14 bases between. CDR3 length equals 13 residues. Per the germline V gene, CDR1 is MNHEY and CDR2 is SVGEGT. The CDR3 here is CASTTAGVTEAFF. CDR3 nucleotides: TGTGCCAGCACCACGGCAGGGGTTACTGAAGCTTTCTTT.

This sequence joins TRBV7-3 and TRBJ1-1, with 7 bases that match TRBD1. The CDR3 is 13 residues long. CDR1 is SGHTA and CDR2 is FQGTGA in the germline V gene. Germline trimming cut 5 bases from V and 5 bases from J; bases unmatched to any gene: 5. The CDR3 DNA sequence: TGTGCCAGCAGCCCCACAGGGGATACTGAAGCTTTCTTT. Amino acids: CASSPTGDTEAFF.

Judged by abundance, this clonotype is medium-sized. The V and J genes are TRBV19 and TRBJ1-5; unclear D gene. Germline CDR1 and CDR2: LNHDA and SQIVND (reference sequence). This CDR3 spans 13 amino acids. Trimming shortened V by 5 bases and J by 5 bases, and 10 bases separated the two germline ends. CDR3 bases: TGTGCCAGTAGTCACGGTCGGGATCAGCCCCAGCATTTT. This sequence encodes CASSHGRDQPQHF.

The rearrangement joins TRBV6-5 to TRBJ1-2; TRBD1 might be the D (6 bases). Trimming took off 6 bases at V and 0 bases at J, with 17 bases between the two ends. Germline-derived CDR1 and CDR2 are MNHEY and SVGAGI. The CDR3 sequence is 16 residues long. CDR3 region: CASSTETGPSNYGYTF. The CDR3 region has the DNA TGTGCCAGCAGCACCGAGACAGGCCCCTCTAACTATGGCTACACCTTC.

V usage is TRBV7-9 and J usage is TRBJ1-5, with D unresolved. V was shortened by 1 base and J by 8 bases, with 15 bases between the two germline ends. Germline assignment: CDR1 SEHNR and CDR2 FQNEAQ (reference sequence). The CDR3 is made up of 15 amino acids. CDR3 sequence: CASSLGRTDYEPQHF. For the CDR3, the DNA is TGTGCCAGCAGCTTAGGAAGGACGGACTACGAGCCCCAGCATTTT.

This clonotype is medium-sized by share. The chain recombines TRBV6-6 with TRBJ1-3, with a tentative D call TRBD1 (5 bases). Germline lookup yields CDR1 MNHNY and CDR2 SVGAGI (reference sequence). The CDR3 runs to 16 residues. Trimming took 6 bases from V and 3 from J, leaving 18 bases between them. The CDR3 DNA reads TGTGCCAGCAGGGGGCGGTGGGGGACTCGTGGAAACACCATATATTTT. It translates to CASRGRWGTRGNTIYF.

This clonotype is judged medium-sized. V is TRBV15 and J is TRBJ2-7, with 9 bases matching TRBD2. Germline CDR1 reads LNHNV; CDR2 reads YYDKDF (reference sequence). V trimming: 0 bases; J trimming: 2 bases; junction bases outside the gene matches: 5. CDR3 length equals 16 residues. CDR3 sequence reads: CATSRDEASGAYEQYF. The DNA for the CDR3 is TGTGCCACCAGCAGAGATGAGGCTAGCGGGGCCTACGAGCAGTACTTC.

This clonotype is classed as medium-sized (0.01 to 0.1%). V gene TRBV19 combines with J gene TRBJ1-6; weak D call: TRBD1 (5 bases). The germline gives CDR1 LNHDA, CDR2 SQIVND (reference sequence). The CDR3 covers 15 residues. Trimming stripped 5 bases from V and 10 bases from J, with 18 bases between. The CDR3 region is CASSSQGSSPSPLHF. DNA of the CDR3: TGTGCCAGTAGTTCGCAGGGTAGTTCCCCGTCACCCCTCCACTTT.

Judged by abundance, this clonotype is medium-sized. The chain combines TRBV19 with TRBJ2-1; D is undetermined. Per the germline V gene, CDR1 is LNHDA and CDR2 is SQIVND (reference sequence). Trimming cost V 6 bases and J 4 bases, with 16 bases left between them. This CDR3 contains 15 residues. CDR3 DNA sequence: TGTGCCAGTAGCCCCCCCGGAATATATTACAATGAGCAGTTCTTC. It translates to CASSPPGIYYNEQFF. The whole variable domain, remainder taken from reference TRBV19 and TRBJ2-1, is DGGITQSPKYLFRKEGQNVTLSCEQNLNHDAMYWYRQDPGQGLRLIYYSQIVNDFQKGDIAEGYSVSREKKESFPLTVTSAQKNPTAFYLCASSPPGIYYNEQFFGPGTRLTVL.

This clonotype is labeled as medium-sized (0.01 to 0.1%). The rearrangement links TRBV18 to TRBJ1-2; 8 bases align to TRBD1. With V trimmed by 3 bases and J by 4 bases, 16 bases remained unmatched. Germline V gene sequence: CDR1 KGHSH, CDR2 LQKENI. This CDR3 has 18 amino acids. The CDR3 DNA reads as TGTGCCAGCTCACCTAAACCCCCGCTACAGGGGGGAGTCTATGGCTACACCTTC. Translating it yields CASSPKPPLQGGVYGYTF.

In its sample, this clonotype was seen once. This chain connects TRBV11-2 to TRBJ2-1; D may be TRBD1 (5 bases). V was pared by 0 bases and J by 6 bases, with 15 bases between. CDR3 length equals 16 residues. Per germline, CDR1 SGHAT and CDR2 FQNNGV. The CDR3 region has the DNA TGTGCCAGCAGCTTAGATTGGGTCCAGGGCAGCAATGAGCAGTTCTTC. It encodes CASSLDWVQGSNEQFF.

This clonotype was detected a few times. The chain carries TRBV12-3 or TRBV12-4 and TRBJ1-2, with no clear D. With 0 bases removed from V and 0 bases from J, the gap between germline ends came to 5 bases. CDR3 size: 14 residues. The CDR3 DNA reads TGTGCCAGCAGTTTAGCAGAAGCTAACTATGGCTACACCTTC. Protein product: CASSLAEANYGYTF.